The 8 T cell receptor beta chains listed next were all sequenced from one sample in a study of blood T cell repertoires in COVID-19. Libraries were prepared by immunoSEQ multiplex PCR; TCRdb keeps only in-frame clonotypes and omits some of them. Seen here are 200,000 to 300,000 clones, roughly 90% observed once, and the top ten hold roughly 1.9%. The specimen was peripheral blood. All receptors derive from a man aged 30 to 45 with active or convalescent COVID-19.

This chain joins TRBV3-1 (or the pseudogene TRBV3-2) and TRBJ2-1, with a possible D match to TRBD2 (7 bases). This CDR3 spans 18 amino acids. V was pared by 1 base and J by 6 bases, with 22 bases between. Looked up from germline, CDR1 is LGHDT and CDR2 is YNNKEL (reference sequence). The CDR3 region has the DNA TGTGCCAGCAGCCAAGTTATCGGGGGGCGCCTGGTCGGCAATGAGCAGTTCTTC. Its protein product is CASSQVIGGRLVGNEQFF.

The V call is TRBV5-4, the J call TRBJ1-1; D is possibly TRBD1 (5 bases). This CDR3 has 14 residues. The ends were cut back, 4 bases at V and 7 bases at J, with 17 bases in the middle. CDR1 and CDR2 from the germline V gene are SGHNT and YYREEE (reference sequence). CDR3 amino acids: CASSGALTDSEAFF. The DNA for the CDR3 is TGTGCCAGCAGCGGTGCCCTGACAGATAGTGAAGCTTTCTTT.

CDR3 residues: CASSTTGGPGETQYF. CDR3 DNA: TGTGCCAGTAGTACCACGGGGGGGCCGGGGGAGACCCAGTACTTC. The genes are TRBV19 and TRBJ2-5, with 8 bases that match TRBD2. The J segment lost 5 bases and the V segment lost 4 bases, leaving 9 bases of the junction unmatched. The CDR3 has 15 amino acids. CDR1 and CDR2 from the germline V gene are LNHDA and SQIVND (reference sequence).

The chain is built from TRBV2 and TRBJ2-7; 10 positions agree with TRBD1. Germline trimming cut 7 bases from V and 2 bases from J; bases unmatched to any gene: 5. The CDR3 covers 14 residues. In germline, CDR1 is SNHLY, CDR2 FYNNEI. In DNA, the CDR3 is TGTGCCAGCAAGAGGACAGGGGGTCCCTACGAGCAGTACTTC. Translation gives CASKRTGGPYEQYF.

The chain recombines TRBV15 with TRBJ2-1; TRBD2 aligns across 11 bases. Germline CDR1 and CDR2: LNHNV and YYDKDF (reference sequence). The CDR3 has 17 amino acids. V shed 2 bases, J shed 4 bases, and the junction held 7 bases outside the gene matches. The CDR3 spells CATSRSSGTSGYNEQFF. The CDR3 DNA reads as TGTGCCACCAGCAGAAGCTCCGGGACTAGCGGTTACAATGAGCAGTTCTTC.

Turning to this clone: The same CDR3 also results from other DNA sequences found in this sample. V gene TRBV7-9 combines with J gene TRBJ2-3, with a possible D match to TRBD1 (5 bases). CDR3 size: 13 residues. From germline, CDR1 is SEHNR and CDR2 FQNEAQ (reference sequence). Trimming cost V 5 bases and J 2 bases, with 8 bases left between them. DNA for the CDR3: TGTGCCAGCAGCCCCAGGGTCACAGATACGCAGTATTTT. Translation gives CASSPRVTDTQYF.

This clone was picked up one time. The CDR3 sequence: CASSLTSGGLGTGELFF. In DNA form, the CDR3 reads TGTGCCAGCAGCTTAACCTCGGGGGGGCTCGGCACCGGGGAGCTGTTTTTT. The rearrangement joins TRBV7-8 to TRBJ2-2; the match to TRBD2 covers 8 bases. Germline CDR1 and CDR2: SGHVS and FQNEAQ. This CDR3 comprises 17 residues. The V segment lost 2 bases and the J segment 4 bases; nucleotides outside the gene matches: 9.

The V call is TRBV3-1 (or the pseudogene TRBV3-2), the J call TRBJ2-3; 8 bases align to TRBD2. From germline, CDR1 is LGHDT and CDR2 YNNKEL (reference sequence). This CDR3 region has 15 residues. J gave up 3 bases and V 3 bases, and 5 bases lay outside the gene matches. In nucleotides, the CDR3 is TGTGCCAGCAGCCACTCCGGGGGGGCAACAGATACGCAGTATTTT. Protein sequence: CASSHSGGATDTQYF.